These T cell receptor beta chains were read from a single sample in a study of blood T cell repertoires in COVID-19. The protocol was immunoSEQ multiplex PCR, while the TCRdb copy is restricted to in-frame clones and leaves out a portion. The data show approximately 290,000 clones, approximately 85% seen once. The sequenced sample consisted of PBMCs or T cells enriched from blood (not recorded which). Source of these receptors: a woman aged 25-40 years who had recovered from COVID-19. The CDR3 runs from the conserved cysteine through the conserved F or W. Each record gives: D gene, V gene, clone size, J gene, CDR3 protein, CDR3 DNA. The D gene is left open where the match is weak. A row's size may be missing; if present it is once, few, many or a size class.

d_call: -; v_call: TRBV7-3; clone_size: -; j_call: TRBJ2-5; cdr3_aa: CASSSVHSTPLYF; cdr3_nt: TGTGCCAGCAGCTCCGTACATAGCACCCCGTTGTACTTC
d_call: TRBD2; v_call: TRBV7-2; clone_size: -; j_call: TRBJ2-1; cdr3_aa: CASSRTSHEQFF; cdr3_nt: TGTGCCAGCAGCCGGACTAGCCATGAGCAGTTCTTC
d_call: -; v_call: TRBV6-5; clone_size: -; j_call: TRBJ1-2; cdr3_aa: CASSLTSGPYGYTF; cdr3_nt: TGTGCCAGCAGTCTTACATCAGGTCCCTATGGCTACACCTTC
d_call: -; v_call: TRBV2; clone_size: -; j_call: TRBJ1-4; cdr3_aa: CASRAGRSNEKLFF; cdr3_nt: TGTGCCAGCAGAGCGGGTCGTTCCAATGAAAAACTGTTTTTT
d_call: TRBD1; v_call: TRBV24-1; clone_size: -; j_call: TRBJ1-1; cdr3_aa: CATSGTGRTFF; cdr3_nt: TGTGCCACCTCCGGGACAGGGAGAACTTTCTTT
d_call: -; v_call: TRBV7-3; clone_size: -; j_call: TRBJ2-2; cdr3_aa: CASSPSGHSNTGELFF; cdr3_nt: TGTGCCAGCAGCCCCAGCGGGCATTCGAACACCGGGGAGCTGTTTTTT
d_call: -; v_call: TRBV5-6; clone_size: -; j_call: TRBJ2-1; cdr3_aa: CASSYGIQQFF; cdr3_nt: TGTGCCAGCAGTTACGGGATCCAACAGTTCTTC
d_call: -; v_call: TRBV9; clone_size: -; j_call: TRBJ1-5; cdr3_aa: CASSPGGNSNQPQHF; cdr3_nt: TGTGCCAGCTCCCCGGGAGGGAATAGCAATCAGCCCCAGCATTTT
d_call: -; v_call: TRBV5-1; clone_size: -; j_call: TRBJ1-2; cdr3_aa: CASTGSNYGYTF; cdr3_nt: TGCGCCAGCACCGGGAGTAACTATGGCTACACCTTC
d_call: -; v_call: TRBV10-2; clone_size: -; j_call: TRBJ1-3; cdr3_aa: CASRPSVGGNTIYF; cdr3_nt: TGCGCCAGCAGACCATCCGTTGGCGGAAACACCATATATTTT
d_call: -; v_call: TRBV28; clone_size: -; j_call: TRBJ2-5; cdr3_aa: CASSYGAGQETQYF; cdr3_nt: TGTGCCAGCAGTTATGGGGCTGGGCAAGAGACCCAGTACTTC
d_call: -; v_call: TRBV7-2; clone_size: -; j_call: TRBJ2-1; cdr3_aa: CASSAAGLTYNEQFF; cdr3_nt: TGTGCCAGCAGCGCAGCGGGCCTTACCTACAATGAGCAGTTCTTC
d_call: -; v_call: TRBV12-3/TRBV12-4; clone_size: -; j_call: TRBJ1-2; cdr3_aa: CATGQLYGYTF; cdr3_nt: TGTGCCACCGGACAGCTATATGGCTACACCTTC
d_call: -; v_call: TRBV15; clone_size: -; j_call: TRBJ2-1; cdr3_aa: CATSRDWTVAYNEQFF; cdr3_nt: TGTGCCACCAGCAGAGATTGGACAGTGGCATACAATGAGCAGTTCTTC
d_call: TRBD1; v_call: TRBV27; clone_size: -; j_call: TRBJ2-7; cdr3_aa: CASSAGTGGYEQYF; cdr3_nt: TGTGCCAGCAGTGCCGGGACAGGGGGCTACGAGCAGTACTTC
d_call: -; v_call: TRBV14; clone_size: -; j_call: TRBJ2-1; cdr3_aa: CASSQLATQFF; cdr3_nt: TGTGCCAGCAGCCAACTAGCCACTCAGTTCTTC
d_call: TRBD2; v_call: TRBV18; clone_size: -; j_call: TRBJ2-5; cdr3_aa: CASSPRVIAGGGETQYF; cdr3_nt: TGTGCCAGCTCACCGCGTGTGATAGCGGGAGGAGGCGAGACCCAGTACTTC
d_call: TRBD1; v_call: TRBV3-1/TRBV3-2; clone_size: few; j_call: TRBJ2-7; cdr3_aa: CASSLGQGDYEQYF; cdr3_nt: TGTGCCAGCAGCCTGGGACAGGGGGACTACGAGCAGTACTTC
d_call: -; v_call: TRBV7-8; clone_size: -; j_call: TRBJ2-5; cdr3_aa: CASSLWGAQETQYF; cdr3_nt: TGTGCCAGCAGCTTATGGGGAGCCCAAGAGACCCAGTACTTC
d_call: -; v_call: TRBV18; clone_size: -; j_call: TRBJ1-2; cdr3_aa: CASSPPGRSSYGYTF; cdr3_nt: TGTGCCAGCTCACCACCGGGCAGAAGTTCCTATGGCTACACCTTC
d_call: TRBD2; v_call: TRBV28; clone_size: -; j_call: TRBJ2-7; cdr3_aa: CASKISGTYEQYF; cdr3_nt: TGTGCCAGCAAAATCAGCGGGACCTACGAGCAGTACTTC
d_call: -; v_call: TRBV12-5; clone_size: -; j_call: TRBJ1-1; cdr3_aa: CASGLVLRGNTEAFF; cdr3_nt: TGTGCTAGTGGTTTGGTGTTGCGAGGGAACACTGAAGCTTTCTTT